The clone carrying this TCR beta chain was recorded many times. What it binds is not known. Trimming stripped 1 base from V and 3 bases from J, with 10 bases between. This CDR3 is built from 14 residues. Germline V gene data show CDR1 as SGHVS and CDR2 as FQNEAQ. The source of the sample is a study of Graves' ophthalmopathy and Graves' hyperthyroidism. Across the study: Peripheral blood was obtained at first diagnosis, ahead of any treatment.

Study findings and constraints: A model of 13 signatures distinguished ophthalmopathy from stable hyperthyroidism at approximately 90% sensitivity and nearly 82% specificity. The authors also found most expanded thyroid clonotypes above 0.001 frequency in blood.

RNA transcripts yielded amplified TCR beta CDR3 regions. An opening RT-PCR round employed HTBI primers and preceded a second-round multiplex PCR. TCRdb reanalysed the multiplex PCR reads using MiXCR and keeps one entry per CDR3 protein. The repertoire holds some 520,000 distinct CDR3 sequences, with approximately 15% as singletons. Exclusion criteria comprised other autoimmune diseases, uncontrolled infections, pregnancy or lactation in patients. The J gene is TRBJ2-7, the V gene TRBV7-8, with unresolved D. Sequencing was carried out using blood. This receptor was taken from a woman in her thirties with Graves' ophthalmopathy. This CDR3 is CASSLGTLIYEQYF. The CDR3 nucleotides are TGTGCCAGCAGCTTAGGGACCTTAATCTACGAGCAGTACTTC.